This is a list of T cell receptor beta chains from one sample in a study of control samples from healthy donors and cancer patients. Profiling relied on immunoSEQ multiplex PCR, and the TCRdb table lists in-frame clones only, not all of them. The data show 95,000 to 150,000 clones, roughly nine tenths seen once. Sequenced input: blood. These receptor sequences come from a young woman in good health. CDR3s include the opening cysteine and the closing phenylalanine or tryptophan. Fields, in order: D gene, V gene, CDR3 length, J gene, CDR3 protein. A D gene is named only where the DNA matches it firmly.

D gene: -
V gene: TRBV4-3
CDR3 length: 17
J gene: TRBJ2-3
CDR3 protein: CASSQGTGAGGTDTQYF

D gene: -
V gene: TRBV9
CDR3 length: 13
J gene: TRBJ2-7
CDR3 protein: CASSARGCCEQYF

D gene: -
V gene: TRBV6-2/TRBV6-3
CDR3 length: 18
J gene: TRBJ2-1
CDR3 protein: CASSYSPLSPRSYNEQFF

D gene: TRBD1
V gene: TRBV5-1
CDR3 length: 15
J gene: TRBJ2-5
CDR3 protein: CASSLGTGGQETQYF

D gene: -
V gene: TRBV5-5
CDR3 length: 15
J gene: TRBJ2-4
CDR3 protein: CASSLGGLGVNIQYF

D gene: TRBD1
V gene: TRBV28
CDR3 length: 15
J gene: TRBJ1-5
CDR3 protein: CASRKGQGESQPQHF

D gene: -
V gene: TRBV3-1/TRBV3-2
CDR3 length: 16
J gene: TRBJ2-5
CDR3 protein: CASSQGDSAIQETQYF

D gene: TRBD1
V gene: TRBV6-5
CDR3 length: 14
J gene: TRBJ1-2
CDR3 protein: CASSRTGLYYGYTF

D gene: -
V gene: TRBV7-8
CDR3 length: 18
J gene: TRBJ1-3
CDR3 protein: CASSLKTRGSSSGNTIYF

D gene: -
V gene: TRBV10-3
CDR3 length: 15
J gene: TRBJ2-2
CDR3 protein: CAISDLGANTGELFF

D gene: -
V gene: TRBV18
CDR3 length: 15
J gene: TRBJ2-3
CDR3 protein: CASGLQGKGTDTQYF

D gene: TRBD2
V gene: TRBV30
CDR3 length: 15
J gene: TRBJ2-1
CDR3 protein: CAWSVNLAGVNEQFF

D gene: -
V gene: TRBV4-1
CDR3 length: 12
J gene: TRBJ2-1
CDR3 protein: CASSQDVHEQFF

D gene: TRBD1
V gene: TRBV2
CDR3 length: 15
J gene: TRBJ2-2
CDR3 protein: CACAMDRADTGELFF

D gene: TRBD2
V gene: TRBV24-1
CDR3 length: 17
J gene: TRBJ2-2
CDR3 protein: CATSEARTSGYTGELFF

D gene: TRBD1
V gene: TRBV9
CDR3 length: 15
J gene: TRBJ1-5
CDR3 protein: CASSVGGQSNQPQHF

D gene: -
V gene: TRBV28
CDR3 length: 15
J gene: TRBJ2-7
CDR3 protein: CASSLLGPGTYEQYF

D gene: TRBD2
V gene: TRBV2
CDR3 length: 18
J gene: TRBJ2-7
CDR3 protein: CASSGVSWTSGTLYEQYF

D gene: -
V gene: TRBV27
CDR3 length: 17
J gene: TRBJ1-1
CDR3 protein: CASKSRQVPSSDTEAFF

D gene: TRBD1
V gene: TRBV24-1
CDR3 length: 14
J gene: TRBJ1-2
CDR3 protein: CATSDWTGGEGYTF

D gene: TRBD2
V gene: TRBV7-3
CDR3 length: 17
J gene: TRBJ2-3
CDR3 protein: CASSLIGSGGSTDTQYF

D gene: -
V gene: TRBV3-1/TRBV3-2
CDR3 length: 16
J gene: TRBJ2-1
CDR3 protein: CASSPLGDSSYNEQFF

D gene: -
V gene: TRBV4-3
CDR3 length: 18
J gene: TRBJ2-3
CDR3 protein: CASSQDWGPETPTDTQYF

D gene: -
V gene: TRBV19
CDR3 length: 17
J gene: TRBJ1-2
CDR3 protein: CASTYRAYWRDNYGYTF

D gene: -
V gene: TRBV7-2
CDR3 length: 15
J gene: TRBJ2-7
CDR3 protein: CASSSRREASYEQYF

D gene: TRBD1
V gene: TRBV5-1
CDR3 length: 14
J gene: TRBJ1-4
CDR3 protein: CASSPGQSNEKLFF

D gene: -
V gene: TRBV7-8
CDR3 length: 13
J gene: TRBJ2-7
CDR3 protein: CASSFGRDYEQYF

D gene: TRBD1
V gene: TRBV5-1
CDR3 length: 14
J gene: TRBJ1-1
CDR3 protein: CASSFGEGAIAAFF

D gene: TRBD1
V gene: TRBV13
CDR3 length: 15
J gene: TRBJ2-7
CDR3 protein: CASSFPTGGHYEQYF

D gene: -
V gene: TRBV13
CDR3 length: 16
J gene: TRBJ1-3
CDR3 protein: CASSLERATSGNTIYF

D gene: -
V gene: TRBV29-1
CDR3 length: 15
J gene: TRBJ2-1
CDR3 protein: CSVEDGKAIYNEQFF

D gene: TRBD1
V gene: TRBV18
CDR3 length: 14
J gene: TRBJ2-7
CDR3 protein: CASSHDRASYEQYF

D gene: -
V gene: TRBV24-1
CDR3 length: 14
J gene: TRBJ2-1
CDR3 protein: CATSDPGTSYEQFF

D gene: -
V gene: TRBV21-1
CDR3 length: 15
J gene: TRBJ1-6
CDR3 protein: CASSSSGTENSPLHF

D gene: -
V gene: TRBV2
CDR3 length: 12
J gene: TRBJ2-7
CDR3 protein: CASSWTDYEQYF

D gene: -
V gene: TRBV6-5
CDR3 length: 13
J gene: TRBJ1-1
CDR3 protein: CASSYSVRTEAFF

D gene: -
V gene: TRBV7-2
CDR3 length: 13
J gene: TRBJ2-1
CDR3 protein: CASSPGSPNEQFF

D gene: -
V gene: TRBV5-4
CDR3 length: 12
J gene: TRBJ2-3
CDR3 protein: CASSWPRDTQYF

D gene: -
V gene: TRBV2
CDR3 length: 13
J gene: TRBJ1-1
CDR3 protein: CASSARLNTEAFF

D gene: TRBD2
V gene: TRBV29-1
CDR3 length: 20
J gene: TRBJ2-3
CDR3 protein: CSARTPGQAGGPDYADTQYF

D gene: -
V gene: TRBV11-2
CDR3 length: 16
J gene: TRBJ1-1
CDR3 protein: CASSPTQGTRGTEAFF

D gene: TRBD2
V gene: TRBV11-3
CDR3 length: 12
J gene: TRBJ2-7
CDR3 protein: CASSRGEGEQYF

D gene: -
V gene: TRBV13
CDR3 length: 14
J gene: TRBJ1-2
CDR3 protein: CASSNRQVGYGYTF

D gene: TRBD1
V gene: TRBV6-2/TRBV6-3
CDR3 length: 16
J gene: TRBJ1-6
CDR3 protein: CASSYLGTGDGSPLHF

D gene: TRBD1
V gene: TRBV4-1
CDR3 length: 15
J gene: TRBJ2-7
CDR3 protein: CASSQETGNPYEQYF

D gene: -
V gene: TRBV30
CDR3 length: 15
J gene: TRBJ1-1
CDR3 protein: CAWSVQGGVVTEAFF

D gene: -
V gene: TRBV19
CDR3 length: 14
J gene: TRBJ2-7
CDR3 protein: CASSIGRLGYEQYF

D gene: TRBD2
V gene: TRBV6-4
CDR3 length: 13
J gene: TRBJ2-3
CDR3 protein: CASSGVAGAAQYF